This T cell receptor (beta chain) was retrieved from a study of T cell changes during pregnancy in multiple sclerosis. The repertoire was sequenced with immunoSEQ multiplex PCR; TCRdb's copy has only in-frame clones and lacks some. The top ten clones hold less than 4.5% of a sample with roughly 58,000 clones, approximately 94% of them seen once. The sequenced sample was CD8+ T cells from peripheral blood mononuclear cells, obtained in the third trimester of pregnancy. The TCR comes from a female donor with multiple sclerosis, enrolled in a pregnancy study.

DNA for the CDR3: TGTGCCAGCAGTTCTACTAGCGGGAGACACGAGCAGTACTTC. Translating gives CASSSTSGRHEQYF. The chain has TRBV28 and TRBJ2-7; TRBD2 aligns across 11 bases. J lost 5 bases, V lost 4 bases, and 4 bases had no gene match. The CDR3 loop spans 14 amino acids. CDR1 is MDHEN and CDR2 is SYDVKM in the germline V gene.